These 19 T cell receptor beta chains were sequenced from one sample in a study of shared clonotypes between healthy human individuals. Data came from immunoSEQ multiplex PCR; TCRdb stores just in-frame clones and leaves some out. Seen here are roughly 1,100,000 clones, approximately 76% observed once, and the top ten hold approximately 1.5%. What was sequenced was memory CD4+ T cells sorted from blood. This sample's subset: CD45RA-negative fraction. The receptors come from a man younger than 30 in good health.

A word on this clone: Other nucleotide sequences in the sample specify the same CDR3. The genes are TRBV5-1 and TRBJ2-5; D assignment may be TRBD1 or TRBD2 (7 bases each). The germline V and J ends were trimmed by 2 bases and 4 bases, with 15 bases remaining between them. The CDR3 sequence is 15 residues long. CDR1 is SGHRS, CDR2 YFSETQ, per germline. Written as DNA, the CDR3 is TGCGCCAGCAGCTTCCGACAGGGAGGGGGAGAGACCCAGTACTTC. It is translated as CASSFRQGGGETQYF. Combining the CDR3 with reference TRBV5-1 and TRBJ2-5 gives the whole variable domain KAGVTQTPRYLIKTRGQQVTLSCSPISGHRSVSWYQQTPGQGLQFLFEYFSETQRNKGNFPGRFSGRQFSNSRSEMNVSTLELGDSALYLCASSFRQGGGETQYFGPGTRLLVL.

This chain joins TRBV15 and TRBJ1-4; D ambiguous. This CDR3 has 15 amino acids. Germline V lookup: CDR1 LNHNV, CDR2 YYDKDF (reference sequence). V gave up 0 bases and J gave up 3 bases, with 8 bases separating them. The CDR3 sequence: CATSRETLANEKLFF. In nucleotides, the CDR3 is TGTGCCACCAGCAGAGAGACACTCGCTAATGAAAAACTGTTTTTT.

This clone was picked up a small number of times. The chain combines TRBV4-1 with TRBJ2-1, with 10 bases lining up with TRBD1. This CDR3 comprises 15 residues. In germline, CDR1 is MGHRA, CDR2 YSYEKL. The junction had 6 bases not matched to a gene; V was cut back by 1 base and J by 9 bases. The CDR3 region has the DNA TGCGCCAGCAGCCAAGGGGGACAGGGGAGAGCTGAGCAGTTCTTC. Translated, it gives CASSQGGQGRAEQFF.

In this sample, this clone turned up once. This chain uses TRBV19 with TRBJ1-4; no clear D gene. The V and J ends lost 9 bases and 7 bases respectively, with 15 bases between them. The CDR3 length is 13 residues. Germline V lookup: CDR1 LNHDA, CDR2 SQIVND (reference sequence). CDR3 amino acids: CASEGSWGEKLFF. The DNA of the CDR3 is TGTGCCAGCGAAGGGTCCTGGGGTGAAAAACTGTTTTTT.

For the CDR3, the DNA is TGTGCCAGCAGCTTTGGAGCGAACACTGAAGCTTTCTTT. It is translated as CASSFGANTEAFF. This rearrangement joins TRBV11-2 to TRBJ1-1; D remains ambiguous. Germline values: CDR1 SGHAT, CDR2 FQNNGV. Trimming stripped 3 bases from V and 1 base from J, with 6 bases between. The CDR3 length is 13 residues.

In this sample, this clone turned up many times. The rearrangement joins TRBV5-4 to TRBJ2-1, with 8 bases identical to TRBD1. There are 15 residues in the CDR3. The germline V gene has CDR1 SGHNT and CDR2 YYREEE (reference sequence). J lost 8 bases, V lost 0 bases, and 7 bases had no gene match. The CDR3 loop reads CASSLDGTGGHEQFF. As DNA, the CDR3 is TGTGCCAGCAGCTTGGACGGGACAGGAGGGCATGAGCAGTTCTTC.

This clone was counted once. The chain's CDR3 is CASSYGSAASTEAFF. The CDR3 bases are TGTGCCAGCAGTTACGGATCCGCAGCCTCCACTGAAGCTTTCTTT. The chain combines TRBV6-5 with TRBJ1-1; D not resolved. V was shortened by 2 bases and J by 4 bases, with 14 bases between the two germline ends. The length of the CDR3 is 15 residues. Germline CDR1 is MNHEY and CDR2 is SVGAGI.

This clone was observed a few times. This sequence joins TRBV10-2 and TRBJ2-2; 7 bases are shared with TRBD2. The J segment lost 2 bases and the V segment lost 4 bases, leaving 7 bases of the junction unmatched. This CDR3 comprises 16 residues. In germline, CDR1 is WSHSY, CDR2 SAAADI. The CDR3 loop is CASSGISGVNTGELFF. CDR3 in DNA: TGCGCCAGCAGTGGGATAAGCGGGGTTAACACCGGGGAGCTGTTTTTT.

This clone appeared once. V is TRBV7-6 and J is TRBJ1-1; D is undetermined. Trimming cost V 1 base and J 0 bases, with 9 bases left between them. From germline, CDR1 is SGHVS and CDR2 FNYEAQ. CDR3 length equals 15 residues. The CDR3 reads CASSLVADMNTEAFF. The CDR3 nucleotides are TGTGCCAGCAGCTTAGTGGCGGATATGAACACTGAAGCTTTCTTT.

This clone appeared a few times. As DNA, the CDR3 is TGTGCCAGCAGCTCAACGACCCGGGGGGCCAACGAGCAGTACTTC. Its translation: CASSSTTRGANEQYF. The rearrangement joins TRBV11-2 to TRBJ2-7; D perhaps matches TRBD2 (7 bases). The CDR3 is made up of 15 amino acids. Germline loops: CDR1 SGHAT, CDR2 FQNNGV. V was clipped by 4 bases and J by 5 bases, with 18 bases between them.

The chain carries TRBV25-1 and TRBJ2-7; D gene uncertain. V lost 4 bases, J lost 1 base, and 11 bases lay in between. The CDR3 has 14 residues. CDR1 is MGHDK, CDR2 SYGVNS, per germline. The CDR3 nucleotides are TGTGCCAGCAGTGGTTCTCCGGCTTCCTACGAGCAGTACTTC. Amino acid sequence: CASSGSPASYEQYF.

The V call is TRBV6-6, the J call TRBJ2-5, with D perhaps matching TRBD1 (6 bases). This CDR3 is built from 16 residues. Between the trimmed V and J ends, which lost 2 bases and 5 bases, there was a span of 18 bases. From germline, CDR1 is MNHNY and CDR2 SVGAGI (reference sequence). As DNA, the CDR3 is TGTGCCAGCAGTTACGGAACAGGGCCCCAGTTGGAGACCCAGTACTTC. The encoded protein is CASSYGTGPQLETQYF.

The CDR3 protein is CASSTPGGAGLKAFF. The CDR3 coding sequence is TGTGCCAGTAGTACCCCCGGGGGCGCGGGTTTGAAAGCTTTCTTT. The chain employs TRBV19 and TRBJ1-1, with TRBD1 as a possible D gene (6 bases). CDR1 is LNHDA, CDR2 SQIVND, per germline (reference sequence). With 4 bases removed from V and 9 bases from J, the gap between germline ends came to 21 bases. There are 15 residues in the CDR3.

The table lists this clone with a count of one. V gene TRBV19 combines with J gene TRBJ1-4; D gene unclear. V was shortened by 10 bases and J by 0 bases, with 9 bases between the two germline ends. The CDR3 is 13 residues long. Looked up from germline, CDR1 is LNHDA and CDR2 is SQIVND (reference sequence). The DNA for the CDR3 is TGTGCCACCTCCGGGACAACTAATGAAAAACTGTTTTTT. Translating it yields CATSGTTNEKLFF.

This chain uses TRBV18 with TRBJ1-1, with no clear D. The CDR3 has 14 residues. V lost 4 bases to trimming and J lost 5 bases, with 14 bases between them. Germline CDR1 and CDR2: KGHSH and LQKENI. CDR3 protein: CASSLGQGGTEAFF. CDR3 sequence (DNA): TGTGCCAGCTCACTTGGGCAAGGAGGGACTGAAGCTTTCTTT.

The chain is built from TRBV10-3 and TRBJ1-1; unclear D gene. CDR1 and CDR2 (germline): ENHRY, SYGVKD. CDR3 length: 10 residues. Trimming shortened V by 10 bases and J by 4 bases, and 7 bases separated the two germline ends. For the CDR3, the DNA is TGTGCCACCCGCTCCACTGAAGCTTTCTTT. It encodes CATRSTEAFF.

This clone appeared once. The chain joins TRBV12-5 to TRBJ2-1, with D maybe TRBD1 (5 bases). CDR3 length equals 15 residues. V lost 1 base, J lost 5 bases, and 12 bases lay in between. Germline values: CDR1 LGHNT, CDR2 FRNRAP. The CDR3 sequence is CASGLAGLGNNEQFF. For the CDR3, the DNA is TGTGCTAGTGGTTTGGCAGGGTTGGGTAACAATGAGCAGTTCTTC.

The V gene is TRBV6-6, the J gene TRBJ2-5; 12 positions match TRBD1. This CDR3 is 14 amino acids long. Trimming cost V 5 bases and J 7 bases; bases outside gene matches: 5. Germline V gene sequence: CDR1 MNHNY, CDR2 SVGAGI (reference sequence). CDR3 bases: TGTGCCAGCAGTCAAGGGACAGGGGGCGCGACCCAGTACTTC. It specifies CASSQGTGGATQYF.

The rearrangement links TRBV6-5 to TRBJ2-1; 11 positions agree with TRBD2. In germline, CDR1 is MNHEY, CDR2 SVGAGI. The CDR3 contains 15 residues. Trimming cost V 8 bases and J 5 bases; bases outside gene matches: 8. The CDR3 spells CASSLSSGGHNEQFF. The CDR3 DNA reads as TGTGCCAGCTCCCTTTCTAGCGGGGGGCACAATGAGCAGTTCTTC.